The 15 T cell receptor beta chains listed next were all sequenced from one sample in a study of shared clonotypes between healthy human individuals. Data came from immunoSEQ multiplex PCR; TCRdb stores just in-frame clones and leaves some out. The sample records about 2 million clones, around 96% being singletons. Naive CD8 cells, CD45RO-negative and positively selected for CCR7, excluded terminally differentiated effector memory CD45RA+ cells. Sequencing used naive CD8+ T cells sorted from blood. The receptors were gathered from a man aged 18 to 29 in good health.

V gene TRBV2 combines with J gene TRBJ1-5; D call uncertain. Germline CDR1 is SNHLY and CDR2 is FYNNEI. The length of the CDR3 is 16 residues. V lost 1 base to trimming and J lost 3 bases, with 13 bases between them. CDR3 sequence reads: CASSEGLTPFNQPQHF. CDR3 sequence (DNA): TGTGCCAGCAGTGAAGGCTTAACCCCTTTCAATCAGCCCCAGCATTTT.

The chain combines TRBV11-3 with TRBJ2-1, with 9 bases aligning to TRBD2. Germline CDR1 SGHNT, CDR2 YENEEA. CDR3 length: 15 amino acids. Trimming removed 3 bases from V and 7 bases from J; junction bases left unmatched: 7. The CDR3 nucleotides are TGTGCCAGCAGCTTGGCAGCGGGAGGTCTGAATGAGCAGTTCTTC. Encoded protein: CASSLAAGGLNEQFF.

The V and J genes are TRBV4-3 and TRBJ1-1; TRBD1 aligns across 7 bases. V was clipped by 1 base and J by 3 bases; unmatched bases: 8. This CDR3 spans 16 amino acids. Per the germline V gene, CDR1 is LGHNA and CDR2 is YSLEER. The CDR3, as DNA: TGCGCCAGCAGCCAAGGGCTGACAGGGTCAGACACTGAAGCTTTCTTT. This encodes CASSQGLTGSDTEAFF.

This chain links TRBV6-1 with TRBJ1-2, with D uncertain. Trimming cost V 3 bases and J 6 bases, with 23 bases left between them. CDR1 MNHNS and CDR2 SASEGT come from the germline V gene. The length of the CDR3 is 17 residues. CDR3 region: CASSEFWAGNRQDGYTF. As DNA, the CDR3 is TGTGCCAGCAGTGAGTTCTGGGCAGGTAACCGTCAGGATGGCTACACCTTC.

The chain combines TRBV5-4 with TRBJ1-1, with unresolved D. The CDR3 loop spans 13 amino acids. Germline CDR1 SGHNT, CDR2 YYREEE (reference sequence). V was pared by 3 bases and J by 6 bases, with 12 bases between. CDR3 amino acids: CASSSGDGPEAFF. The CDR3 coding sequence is TGTGCCAGCAGCTCAGGAGACGGGCCTGAAGCTTTCTTT.

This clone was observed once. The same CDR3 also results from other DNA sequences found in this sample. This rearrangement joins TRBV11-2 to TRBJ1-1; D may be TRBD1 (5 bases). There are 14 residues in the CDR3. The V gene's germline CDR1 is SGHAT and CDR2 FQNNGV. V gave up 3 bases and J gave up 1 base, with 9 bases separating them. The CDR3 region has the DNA TGTGCCAGCAGCTTGACCCAGGGGAACACTGAAGCTTTCTTT. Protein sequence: CASSLTQGNTEAFF.

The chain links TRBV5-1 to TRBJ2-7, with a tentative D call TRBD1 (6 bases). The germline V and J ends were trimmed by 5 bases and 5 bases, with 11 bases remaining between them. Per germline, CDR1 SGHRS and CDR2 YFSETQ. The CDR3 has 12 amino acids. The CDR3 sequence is CASSLGANEQYF. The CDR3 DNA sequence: TGCGCCAGCAGTCTGGGGGCAAACGAGCAGTACTTC. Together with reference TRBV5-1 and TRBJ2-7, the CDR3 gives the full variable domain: KAGVTQTPRYLIKTRGQQVTLSCSPISGHRSVSWYQQTPGQGLQFLFEYFSETQRNKGNFPGRFSGRQFSNSRSEMNVSTLELGDSALYLCASSLGANEQYFGPGTRLTVT.

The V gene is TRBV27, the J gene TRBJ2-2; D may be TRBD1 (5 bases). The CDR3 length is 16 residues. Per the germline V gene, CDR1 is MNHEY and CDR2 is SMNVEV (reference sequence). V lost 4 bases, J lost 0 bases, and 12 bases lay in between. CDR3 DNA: TGTGCCAGCAGTTCCAGATGGACAACGAACACCGGGGAGCTGTTTTTT. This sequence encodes CASSSRWTTNTGELFF.

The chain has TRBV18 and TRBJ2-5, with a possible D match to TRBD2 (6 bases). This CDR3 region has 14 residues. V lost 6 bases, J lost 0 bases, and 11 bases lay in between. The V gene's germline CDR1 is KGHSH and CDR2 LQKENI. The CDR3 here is CASSRDSYQETQYF. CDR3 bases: TGTGCCAGCTCCCGGGACTCGTACCAAGAGACCCAGTACTTC.

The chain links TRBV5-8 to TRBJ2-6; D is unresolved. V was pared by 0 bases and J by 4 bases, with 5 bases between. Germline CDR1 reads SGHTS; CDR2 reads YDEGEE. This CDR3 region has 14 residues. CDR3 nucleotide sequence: TGTGCCAGCAGCTTGGGGTTGGGGGCCAACGTCCTGACTTTC. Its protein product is CASSLGLGANVLTF.

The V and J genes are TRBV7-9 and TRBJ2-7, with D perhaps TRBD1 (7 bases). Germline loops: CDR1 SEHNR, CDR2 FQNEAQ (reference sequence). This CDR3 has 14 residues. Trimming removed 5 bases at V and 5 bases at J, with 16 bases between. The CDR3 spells CASSPRDSFDEQYF. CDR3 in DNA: TGTGCCAGCAGCCCGCGGGACAGCTTCGACGAGCAGTACTTC.

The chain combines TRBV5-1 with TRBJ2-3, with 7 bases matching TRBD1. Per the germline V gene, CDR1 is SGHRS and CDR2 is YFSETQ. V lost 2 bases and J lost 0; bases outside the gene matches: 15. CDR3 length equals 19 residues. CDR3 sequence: CASSFLGTAYDPSTDTQYF. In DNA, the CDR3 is TGCGCCAGCAGCTTCTTAGGGACAGCTTATGACCCTAGCACAGATACGCAGTATTTT.

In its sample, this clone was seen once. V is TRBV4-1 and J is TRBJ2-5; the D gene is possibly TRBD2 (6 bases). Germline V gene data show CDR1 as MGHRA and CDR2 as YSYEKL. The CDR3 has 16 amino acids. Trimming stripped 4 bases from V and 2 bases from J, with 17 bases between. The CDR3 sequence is CASSPLEGREQETQYF. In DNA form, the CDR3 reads TGCGCCAGCAGCCCTTTGGAGGGGCGAGAACAAGAGACCCAGTACTTC.

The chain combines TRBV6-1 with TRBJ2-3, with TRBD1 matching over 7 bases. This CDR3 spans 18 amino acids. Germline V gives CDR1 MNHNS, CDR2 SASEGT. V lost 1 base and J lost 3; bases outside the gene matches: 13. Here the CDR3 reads CASSEERTGRVLTDTQYF. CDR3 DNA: TGTGCCAGCAGTGAAGAGCGGACAGGACGGGTACTTACAGATACGCAGTATTTT.

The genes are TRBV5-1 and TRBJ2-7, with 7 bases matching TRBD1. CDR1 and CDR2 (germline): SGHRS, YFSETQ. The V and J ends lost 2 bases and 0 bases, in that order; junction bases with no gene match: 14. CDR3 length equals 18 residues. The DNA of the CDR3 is TGCGCCAGCAGCTTTTTCTTTACAGGGGCCTCTCTCTCCTACGAGCAGTACTTC. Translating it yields CASSFFFTGASLSYEQYF.